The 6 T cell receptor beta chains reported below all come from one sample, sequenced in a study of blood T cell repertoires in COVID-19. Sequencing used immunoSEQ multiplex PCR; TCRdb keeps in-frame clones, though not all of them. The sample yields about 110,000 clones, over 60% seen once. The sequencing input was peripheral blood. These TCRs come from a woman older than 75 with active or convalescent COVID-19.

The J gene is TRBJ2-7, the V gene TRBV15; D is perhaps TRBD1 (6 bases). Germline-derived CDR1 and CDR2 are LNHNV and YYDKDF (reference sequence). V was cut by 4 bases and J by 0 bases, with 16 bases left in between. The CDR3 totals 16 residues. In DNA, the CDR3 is TGTGCCACCAGCATACACAGGGAGCTCAACTCCTACGAGCAGTACTTC. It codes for CATSIHRELNSYEQYF.

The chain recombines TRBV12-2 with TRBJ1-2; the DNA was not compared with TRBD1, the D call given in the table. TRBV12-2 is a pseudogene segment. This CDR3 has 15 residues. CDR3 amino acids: CASRSRDRKNYGYTF. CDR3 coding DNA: TGTGCAAGTCGCTCGCGGGACAGGAAGAACTATGGCTACACCTTC.

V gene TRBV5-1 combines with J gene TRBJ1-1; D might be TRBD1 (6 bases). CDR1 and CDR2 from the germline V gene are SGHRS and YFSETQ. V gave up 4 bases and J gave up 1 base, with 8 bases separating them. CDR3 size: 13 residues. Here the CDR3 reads CASSIQGNTEAFF. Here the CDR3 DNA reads TGCGCCAGCAGCATACAGGGGAACACTGAAGCTTTCTTT.

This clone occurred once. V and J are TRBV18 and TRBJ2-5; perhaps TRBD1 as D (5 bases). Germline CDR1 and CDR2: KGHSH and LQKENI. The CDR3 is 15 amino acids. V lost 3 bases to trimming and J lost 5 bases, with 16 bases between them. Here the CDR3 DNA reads TGTGCCAGCTCACCGAGGACACGAACGAGGGAGACCCAGTACTTC. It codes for CASSPRTRTRETQYF.

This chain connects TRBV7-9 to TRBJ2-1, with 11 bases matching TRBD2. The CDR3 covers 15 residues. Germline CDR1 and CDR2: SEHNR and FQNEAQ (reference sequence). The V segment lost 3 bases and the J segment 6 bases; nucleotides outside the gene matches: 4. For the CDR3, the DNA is TGTGCCAGCAGCTTCCCCGGGACTAGCGGCAATGAGCAGTTCTTC. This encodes CASSFPGTSGNEQFF.

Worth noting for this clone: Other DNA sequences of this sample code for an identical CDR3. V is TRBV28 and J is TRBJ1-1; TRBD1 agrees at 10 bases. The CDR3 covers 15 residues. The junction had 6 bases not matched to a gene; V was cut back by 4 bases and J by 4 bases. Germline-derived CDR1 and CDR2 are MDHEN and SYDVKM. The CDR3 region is CASSSPGQGSTEAFF. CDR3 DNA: TGTGCCAGCAGTTCCCCGGGACAGGGGAGCACTGAAGCTTTCTTT.